What follows describes a single T cell receptor beta chain. Assay: immunoSEQ multiplex PCR; the TCRdb copy retains only in-frame clones and omits some. The profile shows tens of thousands of clones, around 76% of them singletons. Single viable CD3+CD4+CD8-CD45RO+ cells were sorted as the memory CD4+ T cells. The sample comes from a study of memory CD4+ T cells and cytomegalovirus serostatus. Germline-derived CDR1 and CDR2 are SGHRS and YFSETQ. Trimming took 1 base from V and 4 from J, leaving 2 bases between them. The CDR3 totals 11 residues. This chain uses TRBV5-1 with TRBJ2-5; D uncertain. This receptor was obtained from an adult in good health and CMV-seropositive. Sequencing was done on a sample of memory CD4+ T cells from blood. The CDR3 spells CASSLSETQYF. In DNA, the CDR3 is TGCGCCAGCAGCTTGTCAGAGACCCAGTACTTC. Supplemented by reference TRBV5-1 and TRBJ2-5, the full variable domain reads KAGVTQTPRYLIKTRGQQVTLSCSPISGHRSVSWYQQTPGQGLQFLFEYFSETQRNKGNFPGRFSGRQFSNSRSEMNVSTLELGDSALYLCASSLSETQYFGPGTRLLVL.